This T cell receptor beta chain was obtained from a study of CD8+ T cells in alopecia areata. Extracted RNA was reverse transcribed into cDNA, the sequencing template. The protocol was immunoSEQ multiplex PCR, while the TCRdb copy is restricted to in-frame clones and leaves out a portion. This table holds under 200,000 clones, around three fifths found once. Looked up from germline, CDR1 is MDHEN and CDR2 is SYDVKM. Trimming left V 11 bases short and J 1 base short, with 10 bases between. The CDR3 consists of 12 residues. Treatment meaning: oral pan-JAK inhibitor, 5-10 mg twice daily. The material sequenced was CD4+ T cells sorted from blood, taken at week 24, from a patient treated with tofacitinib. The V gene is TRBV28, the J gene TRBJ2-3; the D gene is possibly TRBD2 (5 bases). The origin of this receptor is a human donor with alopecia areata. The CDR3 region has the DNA TGTGCCCTACGGGGTGGCACAGATACGCAGTATTTT. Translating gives CALRGGTDTQYF.